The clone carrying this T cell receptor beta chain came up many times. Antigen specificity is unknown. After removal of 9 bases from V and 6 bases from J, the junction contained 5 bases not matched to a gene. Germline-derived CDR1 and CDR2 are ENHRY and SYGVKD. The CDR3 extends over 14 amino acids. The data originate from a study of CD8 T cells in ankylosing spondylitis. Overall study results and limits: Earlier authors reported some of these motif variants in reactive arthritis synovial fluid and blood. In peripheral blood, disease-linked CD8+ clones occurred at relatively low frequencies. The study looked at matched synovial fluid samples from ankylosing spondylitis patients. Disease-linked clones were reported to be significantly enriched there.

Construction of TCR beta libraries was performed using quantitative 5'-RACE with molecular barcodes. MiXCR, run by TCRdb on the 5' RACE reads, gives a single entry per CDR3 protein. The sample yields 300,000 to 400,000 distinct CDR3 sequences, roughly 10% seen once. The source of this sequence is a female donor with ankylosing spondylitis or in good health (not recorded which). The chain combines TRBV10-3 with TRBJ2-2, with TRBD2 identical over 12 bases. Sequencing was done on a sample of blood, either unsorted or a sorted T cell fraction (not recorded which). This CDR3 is CAIRLAGDAGELFF. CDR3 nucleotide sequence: TGTGCCATACGACTAGCGGGGGATGCCGGGGAGCTGTTTTTT.